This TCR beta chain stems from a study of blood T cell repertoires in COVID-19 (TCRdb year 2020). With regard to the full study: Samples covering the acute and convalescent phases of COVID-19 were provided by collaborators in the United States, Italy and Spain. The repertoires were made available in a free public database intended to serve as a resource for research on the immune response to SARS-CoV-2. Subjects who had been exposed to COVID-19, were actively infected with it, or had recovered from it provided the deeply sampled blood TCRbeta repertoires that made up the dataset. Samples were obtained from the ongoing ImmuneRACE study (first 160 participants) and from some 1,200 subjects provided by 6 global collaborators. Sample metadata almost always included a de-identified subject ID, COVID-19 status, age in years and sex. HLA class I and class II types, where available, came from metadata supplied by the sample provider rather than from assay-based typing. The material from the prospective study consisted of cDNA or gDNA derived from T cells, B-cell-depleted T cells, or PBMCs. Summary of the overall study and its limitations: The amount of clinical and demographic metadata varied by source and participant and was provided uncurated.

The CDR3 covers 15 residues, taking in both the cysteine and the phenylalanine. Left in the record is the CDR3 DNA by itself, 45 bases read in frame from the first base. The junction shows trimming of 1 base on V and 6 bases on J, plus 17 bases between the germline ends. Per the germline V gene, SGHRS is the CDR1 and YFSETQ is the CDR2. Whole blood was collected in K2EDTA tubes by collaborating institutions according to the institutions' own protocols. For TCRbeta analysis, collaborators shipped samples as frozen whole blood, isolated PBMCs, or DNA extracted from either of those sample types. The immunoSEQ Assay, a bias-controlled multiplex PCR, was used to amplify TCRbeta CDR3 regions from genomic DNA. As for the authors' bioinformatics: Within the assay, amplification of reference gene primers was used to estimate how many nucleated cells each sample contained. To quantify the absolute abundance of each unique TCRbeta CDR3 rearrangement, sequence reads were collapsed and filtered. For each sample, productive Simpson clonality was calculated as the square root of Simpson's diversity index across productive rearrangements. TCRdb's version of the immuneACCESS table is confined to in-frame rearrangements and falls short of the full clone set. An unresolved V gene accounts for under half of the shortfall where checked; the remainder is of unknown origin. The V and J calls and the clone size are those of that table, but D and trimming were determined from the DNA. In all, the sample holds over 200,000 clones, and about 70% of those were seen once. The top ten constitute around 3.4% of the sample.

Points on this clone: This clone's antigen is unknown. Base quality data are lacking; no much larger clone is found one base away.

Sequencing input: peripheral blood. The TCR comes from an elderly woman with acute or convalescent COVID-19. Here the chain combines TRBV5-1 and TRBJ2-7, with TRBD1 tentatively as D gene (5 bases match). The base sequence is TGCGCCAGCAGCTTGAGCCCCAGGGAATCGGGCGAGCAGTACTTC. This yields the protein CASSLSPRESGEQYF.